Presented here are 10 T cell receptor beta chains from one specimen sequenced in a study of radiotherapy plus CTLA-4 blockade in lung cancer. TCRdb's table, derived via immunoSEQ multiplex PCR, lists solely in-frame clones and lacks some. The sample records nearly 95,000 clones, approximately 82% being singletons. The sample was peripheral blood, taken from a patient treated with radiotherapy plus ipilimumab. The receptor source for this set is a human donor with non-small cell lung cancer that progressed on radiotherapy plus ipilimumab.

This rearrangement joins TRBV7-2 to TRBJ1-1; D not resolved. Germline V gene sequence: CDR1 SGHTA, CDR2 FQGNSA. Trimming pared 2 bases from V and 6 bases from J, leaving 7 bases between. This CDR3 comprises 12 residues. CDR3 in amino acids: CASSLPEAEAFF. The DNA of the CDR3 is TGTGCCAGCAGCTTACCGGAGGCTGAAGCTTTCTTT.

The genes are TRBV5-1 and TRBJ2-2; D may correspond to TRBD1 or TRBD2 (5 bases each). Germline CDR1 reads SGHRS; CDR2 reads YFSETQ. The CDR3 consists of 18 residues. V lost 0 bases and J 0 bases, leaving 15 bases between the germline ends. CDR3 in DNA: TGCGCCAGCAGCTTGGCGGGCAGACTGGGGGCGAACACCGGGGAGCTGTTTTTT. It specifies CASSLAGRLGANTGELFF.

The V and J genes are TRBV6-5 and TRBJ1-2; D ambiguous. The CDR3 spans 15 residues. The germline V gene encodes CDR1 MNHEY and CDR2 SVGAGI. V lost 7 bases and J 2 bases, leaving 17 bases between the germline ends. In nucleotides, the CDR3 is TGTGCCAGCACCGTAGGCAAGGTTTCCAACTATGGCTACACCTTC. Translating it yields CASTVGKVSNYGYTF.

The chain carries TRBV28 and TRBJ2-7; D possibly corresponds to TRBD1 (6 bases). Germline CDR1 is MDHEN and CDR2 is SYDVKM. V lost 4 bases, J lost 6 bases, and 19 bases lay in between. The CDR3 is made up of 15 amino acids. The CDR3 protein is CASSSAQGYLIEQYV. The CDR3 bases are TGTGCCAGCAGTTCAGCACAGGGTTATTTAATCGAGCAGTACGTC.

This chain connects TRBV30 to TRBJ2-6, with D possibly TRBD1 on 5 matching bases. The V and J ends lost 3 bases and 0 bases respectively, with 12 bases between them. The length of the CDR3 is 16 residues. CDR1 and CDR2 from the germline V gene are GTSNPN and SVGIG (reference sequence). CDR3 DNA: TGTGCCTGGAGCCGTACAGGAATCTCTGGGGCCAACGTCCTGACTTTC. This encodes CAWSRTGISGANVLTF.

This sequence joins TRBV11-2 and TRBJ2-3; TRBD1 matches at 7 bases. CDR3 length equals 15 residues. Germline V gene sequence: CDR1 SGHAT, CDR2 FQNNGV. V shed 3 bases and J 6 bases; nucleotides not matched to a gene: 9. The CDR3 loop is CASSLGDRAIDTQYF. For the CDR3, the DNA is TGTGCCAGCAGCTTGGGGGACAGAGCCATTGATACGCAGTATTTT.

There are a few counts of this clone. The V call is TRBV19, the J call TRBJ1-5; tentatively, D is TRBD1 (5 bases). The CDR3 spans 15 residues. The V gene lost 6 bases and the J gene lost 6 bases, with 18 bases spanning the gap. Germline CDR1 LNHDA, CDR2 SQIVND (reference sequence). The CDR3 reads CASRDTGGGGQPQHF. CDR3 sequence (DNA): TGTGCCAGTAGAGATACAGGCGGGGGGGGTCAGCCCCAGCATTTT.

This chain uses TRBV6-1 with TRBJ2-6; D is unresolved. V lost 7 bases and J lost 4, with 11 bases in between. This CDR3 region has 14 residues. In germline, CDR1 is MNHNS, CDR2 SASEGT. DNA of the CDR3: TGTGCCAGCAACCCGATCCCCGGGGCCAACGTCCTGACTTTC. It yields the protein CASNPIPGANVLTF.

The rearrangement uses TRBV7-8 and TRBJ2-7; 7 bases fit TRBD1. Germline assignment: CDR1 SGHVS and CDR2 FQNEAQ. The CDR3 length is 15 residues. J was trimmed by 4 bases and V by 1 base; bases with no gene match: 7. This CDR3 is CASSLGQGRGYEQYV. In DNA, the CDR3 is TGTGCCAGCAGCTTAGGACAGGGCCGGGGTTACGAGCAGTACGTC.

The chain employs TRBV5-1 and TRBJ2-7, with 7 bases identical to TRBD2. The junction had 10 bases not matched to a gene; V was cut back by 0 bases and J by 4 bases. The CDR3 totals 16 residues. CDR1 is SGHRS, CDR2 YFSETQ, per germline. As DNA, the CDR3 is TGCGCCAGCAGCTTGGGTAGTGGCGGGAGCGGATACGAGCAGTACTTC. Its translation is CASSLGSGGSGYEQYF.